Listed below are T cell receptor beta chains from one sample, sequenced in a study of response to subunit inactivated influenza vaccine. From the RT-PCR reads, TCRdb called clonotypes with MiXCR, one entry per CDR3 protein. Of 550,000 to 800,000 distinct CDR3 sequences listed, roughly 14% were seen once; the top ten hold roughly 11%. The source was PBMCs from blood, collected less than 13 days after vaccination. The receptor source for this set is a man in his forties or fifties who received an inactivated influenza vaccine. The CDR3 runs from the conserved cysteine through the conserved F or W. D genes are given only for firm matches. The listing skips clone size in some rows; elsewhere it reads once, few, many or a size class.

clone size: -; D gene: -; V gene: TRBV10-3; J gene: TRBJ1-3; CDR3 DNA: TGTGCCATCGGGGGAACTAGAGACACCATATATTTT; CDR3 protein: CAIGGTRDTIYF
clone size: many; D gene: TRBD2; V gene: TRBV20-1; J gene: TRBJ2-5; CDR3 DNA: TGCAGTGCTGGGGGAGATAGCGGGAGGGCCGGAGAGACCCAGTACTTC; CDR3 protein: CSAGGDSGRAGETQYF
clone size: few; D gene: -; V gene: TRBV7-2; J gene: TRBJ2-4; CDR3 DNA: TGTGCCAGCAGCTTAGCGGCGGCGTCCAAAAACATTCAGTACTTC; CDR3 protein: CASSLAAASKNIQYF
clone size: many; D gene: TRBD2; V gene: TRBV20-1; J gene: TRBJ2-1; CDR3 DNA: TGCAGTGCTCGAAGCGGGGGCTCCTACAATGAGCAGTTCTTC; CDR3 protein: CSARSGGSYNEQFF
clone size: -; D gene: -; V gene: TRBV19; J gene: TRBJ2-1; CDR3 DNA: TGTGCCAGTAGTATGGGAGGTCCACCCTACAATGAGCAGTTCTTC; CDR3 protein: CASSMGGPPYNEQFF
clone size: -; D gene: -; V gene: TRBV7-2; J gene: TRBJ2-1; CDR3 DNA: TGTGCCAGCAGCTTCGGGGATTGGGGGCACAATGAGCAGTTCTTC; CDR3 protein: CASSFGDWGHNEQFF
clone size: once; D gene: TRBD1; V gene: TRBV7-6; J gene: TRBJ2-3; CDR3 DNA: TGTGCCAGCAGCCTTAGGACAGGGTTCGATACGCAGTATTTT; CDR3 protein: CASSLRTGFDTQYF
clone size: -; D gene: TRBD1; V gene: TRBV9; J gene: TRBJ2-1; CDR3 DNA: TGTGCCAGCAGCGAGAGGGATTGGACAGGGAAAAACAATGAGCAGTTCTTC; CDR3 protein: CASSERDWTGKNNEQFF
clone size: many; D gene: TRBD2; V gene: TRBV5-1; J gene: TRBJ2-3; CDR3 DNA: TGCGCCAGCAGCTTGACTAGCGCGTACACAGATACGCAGTATTTT; CDR3 protein: CASSLTSAYTDTQYF
clone size: -; D gene: -; V gene: TRBV12-3/TRBV12-4; J gene: TRBJ2-1; CDR3 DNA: TGTGCCAGCAGCCCTCGCGGTGACTCCTACAATGAGCAGTTCTTC; CDR3 protein: CASSPRGDSYNEQFF
clone size: -; D gene: TRBD2; V gene: TRBV29-1; J gene: TRBJ2-6; CDR3 DNA: TGCAGCGTTGCCCGGGGACTAGCGGGAGCTGGGGCCAACGTCCTGACTTTC; CDR3 protein: CSVARGLAGAGANVLTF
clone size: -; D gene: -; V gene: TRBV30; J gene: TRBJ1-2; CDR3 DNA: TGTGCCTGGAGTGTCCGCGGGTTCACTAACTATGGCTACACCTTC; CDR3 protein: CAWSVRGFTNYGYTF
clone size: -; D gene: TRBD1; V gene: TRBV27; J gene: TRBJ2-7; CDR3 DNA: TGTGCCAGCAACTCGGGGGACAGGGTACACGAGCAGTACTTC; CDR3 protein: CASNSGDRVHEQYF
clone size: -; D gene: -; V gene: TRBV5-1; J gene: TRBJ2-5; CDR3 DNA: TGCGCCAGCAGCTTGGTGGGGGCACAGCAAGAGACCCAGTACTTC; CDR3 protein: CASSLVGAQQETQYF
clone size: few; D gene: -; V gene: TRBV7-9; J gene: TRBJ1-1; CDR3 DNA: TGTGCCAGCAGCTTAGCAAGAACTCCCTCCGGAACTGAAGCTTTCTTT; CDR3 protein: CASSLARTPSGTEAFF
clone size: -; D gene: -; V gene: TRBV11-3; J gene: TRBJ2-3; CDR3 DNA: TGTGCCAGCAGCCTGGACGTGCGGAATACGCAGTATTTT; CDR3 protein: CASSLDVRNTQYF
clone size: few; D gene: TRBD1; V gene: TRBV9; J gene: TRBJ1-2; CDR3 DNA: TGTGCCAGCAGCGGCTCAGGGGGAAACTATGGCTACACCTTC; CDR3 protein: CASSGSGGNYGYTF
clone size: few; D gene: -; V gene: TRBV5-1; J gene: TRBJ2-3; CDR3 DNA: TGCGCCAGCAGCTACAGTGGGTTTGGCACAGATACGCAGTATTTT; CDR3 protein: CASSYSGFGTDTQYF
clone size: -; D gene: -; V gene: TRBV7-2; J gene: TRBJ2-2; CDR3 DNA: TGTGCCAGCAGCTTGGTGGGGCGGGGAGACAACACCGGGGAGCTGTTTTTT; CDR3 protein: CASSLVGRGDNTGELFF
clone size: -; D gene: TRBD1; V gene: TRBV4-2; J gene: TRBJ2-2; CDR3 DNA: TGTGCCAGCAGCCCGAGACAGGGGTCTGACACCGGGGAGCTGTTTTTT; CDR3 protein: CASSPRQGSDTGELFF
clone size: few; D gene: -; V gene: TRBV5-1; J gene: TRBJ2-7; CDR3 DNA: TGCGCCAGCAGCTCGGGACACACCTACGAGCAGTACTTC; CDR3 protein: CASSSGHTYEQYF
clone size: -; D gene: -; V gene: TRBV12-3/TRBV12-4; J gene: TRBJ1-3; CDR3 DNA: TGTGCCAGCACCGCGAGGGAGGGTTACTCTGGAAACACCATATATTTT; CDR3 protein: CASTAREGYSGNTIYF
clone size: many; D gene: TRBD2; V gene: TRBV7-9; J gene: TRBJ2-1; CDR3 DNA: TGTGCCAGCAGCGCGAGCGGGACGGGTTTACGTTACAATGAGCAGTTCTTC; CDR3 protein: CASSASGTGLRYNEQFF
clone size: -; D gene: -; V gene: TRBV6-2/TRBV6-3; J gene: TRBJ2-2; CDR3 DNA: TGTGCCAGCAGATTAGAACCGAACACCGGGGAGCTGTTTTTT; CDR3 protein: CASRLEPNTGELFF
clone size: -; D gene: -; V gene: TRBV5-1; J gene: TRBJ1-1; CDR3 DNA: TGCGCCAGCAGCTTGGCCGCAGGGAGGAACACTGAAGCTTTCTTT; CDR3 protein: CASSLAAGRNTEAFF
clone size: many; D gene: TRBD2; V gene: TRBV29-1; J gene: TRBJ2-6; CDR3 DNA: TGCAGCGTCGCTACTAGCGGGGGTCTCTCTGGGGCCAACGTCCTGACTTTC; CDR3 protein: CSVATSGGLSGANVLTF
clone size: -; D gene: TRBD2; V gene: TRBV14; J gene: TRBJ2-1; CDR3 DNA: TGTGCCAGCAGCCCCACTAGCGGGAGATACAATGAGCAGTTCTTC; CDR3 protein: CASSPTSGRYNEQFF
clone size: -; D gene: -; V gene: TRBV5-1; J gene: TRBJ2-3; CDR3 DNA: TGCGCCAGCAGCTTGGGCACCTATCCAGATACGCAGTATTTT; CDR3 protein: CASSLGTYPDTQYF
clone size: -; D gene: -; V gene: TRBV5-1; J gene: TRBJ1-4; CDR3 DNA: TGCGCCAGCAGCCGCGGTGGAACAACTAATGAAAAACTGTTTTTT; CDR3 protein: CASSRGGTTNEKLFF
clone size: -; D gene: TRBD2; V gene: TRBV20-1; J gene: TRBJ2-3; CDR3 DNA: TGCAGTGCTAGAAATCCGGGACTAGCGACGGATACGCAGTATTTT; CDR3 protein: CSARNPGLATDTQYF
clone size: few; D gene: -; V gene: TRBV7-2; J gene: TRBJ2-7; CDR3 DNA: TGTGCCAGCAGCTTAAGGGCCGACCGCGAGCAGTACTTC; CDR3 protein: CASSLRADREQYF
clone size: many; D gene: TRBD2; V gene: TRBV20-1; J gene: TRBJ2-7; CDR3 DNA: TGCAGTGCTCCAACTAGCGGGAGAGGGTGGGAGCAGTACTTC; CDR3 protein: CSAPTSGRGWEQYF
clone size: -; D gene: -; V gene: TRBV5-1; J gene: TRBJ1-2; CDR3 DNA: TGCGCCAGCAGCTTATCCGGGACCTTTATTGGCTACACCTTC; CDR3 protein: CASSLSGTFIGYTF
clone size: -; D gene: -; V gene: TRBV7-9; J gene: TRBJ1-1; CDR3 DNA: TGTGCCAGCGGGCAGGGGTGGACTGAAGCTTTCTTT; CDR3 protein: CASGQGWTEAFF
clone size: -; D gene: TRBD1; V gene: TRBV24-1; J gene: TRBJ2-2; CDR3 DNA: TGTGCCACCAGTGACCGGGGACAGCTGAACACCGGGGAGCTGTTTTTT; CDR3 protein: CATSDRGQLNTGELFF
clone size: -; D gene: TRBD2; V gene: TRBV20-1; J gene: TRBJ2-1; CDR3 DNA: TGCAGTGCTAGAGTTCCTAGCGGGGGGGCGTTCTACAATGAGCAGTTCTTC; CDR3 protein: CSARVPSGGAFYNEQFF
clone size: -; D gene: -; V gene: TRBV6-1; J gene: TRBJ2-1; CDR3 DNA: TGTGCCAGCAGTGAAGTATCGGGACTCCCAACCTCGTACAATGAGCAGTTCTTC; CDR3 protein: CASSEVSGLPTSYNEQFF
clone size: few; D gene: -; V gene: TRBV5-6; J gene: TRBJ2-5; CDR3 DNA: TGTGCCAGCAGCATACAGGGTCAGCAAGAGACCCAGTACTTC; CDR3 protein: CASSIQGQQETQYF
clone size: few; D gene: -; V gene: TRBV28; J gene: TRBJ2-7; CDR3 DNA: -; CDR3 protein: CASSFGMGTGAAPNF
clone size: -; D gene: TRBD2; V gene: TRBV20-1; J gene: TRBJ2-1; CDR3 DNA: TGCAGTGCTCAACTAGCGGGGGGGTACAATGAGCAGTTCTTC; CDR3 protein: CSAQLAGGYNEQFF